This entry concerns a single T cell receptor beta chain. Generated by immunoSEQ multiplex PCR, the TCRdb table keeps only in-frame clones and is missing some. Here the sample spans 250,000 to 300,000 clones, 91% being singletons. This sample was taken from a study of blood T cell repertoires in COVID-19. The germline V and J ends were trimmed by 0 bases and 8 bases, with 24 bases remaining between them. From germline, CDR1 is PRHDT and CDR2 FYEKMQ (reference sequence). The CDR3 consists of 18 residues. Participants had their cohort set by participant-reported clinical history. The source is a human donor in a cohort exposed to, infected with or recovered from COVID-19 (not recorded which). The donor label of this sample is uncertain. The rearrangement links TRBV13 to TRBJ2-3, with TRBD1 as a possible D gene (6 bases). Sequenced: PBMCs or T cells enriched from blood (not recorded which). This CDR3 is CASSLGFPTGPTVGTQYF. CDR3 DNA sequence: TGTGCCAGCAGCTTAGGGTTCCCGACAGGACCTACCGTCGGTACGCAGTATTTT.